This TCR beta chain was sequenced in a study of T cell responses to AZD1222 COVID-19 vaccine. The CDR3 consists of 21 residues. Germline V lookup: CDR1 MGHRA, CDR2 YSYEKL. V lost 0 bases and J lost 1; bases outside the gene matches: 15. Clones were read by immunoSEQ multiplex PCR, and TCRdb kept only the in-frame ones, dropping some. This table holds 95,000 to 150,000 clones, more than 80% found once. The chain combines TRBV4-1 with TRBJ1-2; TRBD1 matches at 12 bases. The sequence was obtained from an adult in good health. The sample here was peripheral blood, taken on day 0 of AZD1222 vaccination. CDR3 sequence (DNA): TGCGCCAGCAGCCAAGAATTGGGTGCTGGGACAGGGGGCGGTTATAACTATGGCTACACCTTC. It specifies CASSQELGAGTGGGYNYGYTF.